The rows below give T cell receptor beta chains drawn from one sample of a study of blood T cell repertoires in COVID-19. Using immunoSEQ multiplex PCR, the repertoire was profiled, and TCRdb retains in-frame clones only, with some absent. The sample yields some 260,000 clones, roughly 88% seen once. Sequenced: peripheral blood. These receptors came from a human donor in a cohort sampled during active COVID-19. Each CDR3 is given with its conserved first and last residue. The D gene is left open where the match is weak. Clone size is shown for a subset of rows, as once, few, many or a class of expanded clone.

few TRBJ1-1 . TRBV25-1 TGTGCCAGCAGAATACAGGTGAACACTGAAGCTTTCTTT CASRIQVNTEAFF
. TRBJ1-1 TRBD1 TRBV19 TGTGCCAGTAGTATCGATCCCGGGACAGGTCTCTTCACTGAAGCTTTCTTT CASSIDPGTGLFTEAFF
. TRBJ2-3 . TRBV2 TGTGCCAGCAGTGAATCGGCGTCAGGGCCAGATACGCAGTATTTT CASSESASGPDTQYF
. TRBJ2-3 . TRBV5-4 TGTGCCAGCAGCTTGGAAGTCACATCAGATACGCAGTATTTT CASSLEVTSDTQYF
. TRBJ2-7 . TRBV7-9 TGTGCCACTCATTTCGACAGTTCCTACGAGCAGTACTTC CATHFDSSYEQYF
. TRBJ2-7 TRBD1 TRBV5-4 TGTGCCAGCAGCTTAACAGGGGCGTCCTCCTACGAGCAGTACTTC CASSLTGASSYEQYF
. TRBJ2-3 TRBD1 TRBV6-2/TRBV6-3 TGTGCCAGCAGCATCGAGGGACAGGGGGCTCTTACGCAGTATTTT CASSIEGQGALTQYF
. TRBJ2-1 . TRBV30 TGTGCCTGGGGGCCTAGCGCAAAGCAGTTCTTC CAWGPSAKQFF
. TRBJ1-1 TRBD1 TRBV7-8 TGTGCCAGCAGCCAAAGTGGGGGGGACAGGGTCCTTCACGCTGAAGCTTTCTTT CASSQSGGDRVLHAEAFF
few TRBJ1-4 . TRBV7-2 TGTGCCAGCACCAGTGCAACTAATGAAAAACTGTTTTTT CASTSATNEKLFF